This is a list of T cell receptor beta chains from one sample in a study of beta chain features in type 1 diabetes. Assay used: immunoSEQ multiplex PCR; TCRdb lists only in-frame clones, some missing. The data show 300,000 to 450,000 clones, 8.5% to 10% seen once. The sequencing sample was made of central memory CD4+ T cells from blood. The receptors were sampled from a young man with type 1 diabetes. CDR3s include the opening cysteine and the closing phenylalanine or tryptophan. A D gene is named only where the DNA matches it firmly. Clone size is shown for a subset of rows, as once, few, many or a class of expanded clone.

>TRBJ2-5|TRBV7-2|.|few
TGTGCCAGCAGCTTAGTCCCCCAGGGGCGGGAGACCCAGTACTTC
CASSLVPQGRETQYF
>TRBJ2-7|TRBV28|.|many
TGTGCCAGCAAGCTCCGGGACTCCTACGAGCAGTACTTC
CASKLRDSYEQYF
>TRBJ1-2|TRBV6-5|TRBD1|.
TGTGCCAGCAGGTCCCCTGGGGACAGGGGTCGCTACACCTTC
CASRSPGDRGRYTF
>TRBJ1-5|TRBV27|TRBD1|.
TGTGCCAGCAGTTACCGGACAGGGGGAAATCAGCCCCAGCATTTT
CASSYRTGGNQPQHF
>TRBJ2-7|TRBV19|.|few
TGTGCCAGTAGTATGAAGCAGGGGAGTTTGCACGAGCAGTACTTC
CASSMKQGSLHEQYF
>TRBJ1-2|TRBV28|TRBD1|.
TGTGCCAGCAGAACAGGGGGCGCCGGCTATGGCTACACCTTC
CASRTGGAGYGYTF
>TRBJ1-4|TRBV5-1|TRBD1|.
TGCGCCAGTCGCCGGGACAGGGCTAATGAAAAACTGTTTTTT
CASRRDRANEKLFF
>TRBJ2-5|TRBV28|.|many
TGTGCCAGCAGTTTAACTTATCGAGAGACCCAGTACTTC
CASSLTYRETQYF
>TRBJ2-3|TRBV4-1|.|.
TGCGCCAGCAGCGATAGACGCACAGATACGCAGTATTTT
CASSDRRTDTQYF
>TRBJ2-2|TRBV5-1|.|once
TGCGCCAGCAGCCCGACTGCCGCGAACACCGGGGAGCTGTTTTTT
CASSPTAANTGELFF
>TRBJ1-1|TRBV19|.|few
TGTGCCAGTAGTATAGCCGGACGTTACACTGAAGCTTTCTTT
CASSIAGRYTEAFF
>TRBJ1-2|TRBV7-2|.|many
TGTGCCAGCAGCTTAGCCCTATCCGGGGACTATGGCTACACCTTC
CASSLALSGDYGYTF
>TRBJ2-1|TRBV28|TRBD1|.
TGTGCCAGCAGTCCGGGACAGATGATAGGGAATGAGCAGTTCTTC
CASSPGQMIGNEQFF
>TRBJ2-6|TRBV28|.|many
TGTGCCAGCTCCGAGTACTCTGGGGCCAACGTCCTGACTTTC
CASSEYSGANVLTF
>TRBJ2-7|TRBV6-4|TRBD2|.
TGTGCCAGCAGTGGATCTCCCCGACAGCGGGAGTCCTACGAGCAGTACTTC
CASSGSPRQRESYEQYF
>TRBJ1-2|TRBV7-9|TRBD1|many
TGTGCCAGCAGCTTAGAACAGGGGACCACCTTC
CASSLEQGTTF
>TRBJ2-1|TRBV29-1|TRBD2|few
TGCAGCGTAACCGGGACTAGCGGGAGGGCCTTCAATGAGCAGTTCTTC
CSVTGTSGRAFNEQFF
>TRBJ2-1|TRBV7-2|TRBD2|.
TGTGCCAGCAGCCACCCAGAGTGGGAGGGCCGAGTCAATGAGCAGTTCTTC
CASSHPEWEGRVNEQFF
>TRBJ2-7|TRBV5-4|TRBD2|few
TGTGCCAGCAGCTTGGCCGGGAGGGGATTGTACGAGCAGTACTTC
CASSLAGRGLYEQYF
>TRBJ2-1|TRBV11-2|TRBD2|.
TGTGCCAGCAGCACGACTAGCGGGAGTTCGTATGAGCAGTTCTTC
CASSTTSGSSYEQFF
>TRBJ2-2|TRBV5-1|.|.
TGCGCCAGCAGAAGGGACGGGTATATTGGGAGCACCGGGGAGCTGTTTTTT
CASRRDGYIGSTGELFF
>TRBJ2-5|TRBV4-1|.|.
TGCGCCAGCAGCCAAGAATCGGAGGTTTACGAGACCCAGTACTTC
CASSQESEVYETQYF
>TRBJ1-5|TRBV4-3|.|few
TGCGCCAGCAGCCAGGAATATGGTCAGCCCCAGCATTTT
CASSQEYGQPQHF
>TRBJ2-1|TRBV19|.|many
TGTGCCAGTAGTATCGACAGAGCGTACAATGAGCAGTTCTTC
CASSIDRAYNEQFF
>TRBJ2-1|TRBV2|.|many
TGTGCCAGCAGTGAGGATCGAGGGAGCGGGCTGCTCTTC
CASSEDRGSGLLF
>TRBJ2-2|TRBV6-6|TRBD1|few
TGTGCCAGCAGTCGACAGGGAAAAAACGGGGAGCTGTTTTTT
CASSRQGKNGELFF
>TRBJ1-1|TRBV5-1|TRBD1|few
TGCGCCAGCAGCTCGATAAAGACAGGGGATGGTGAAGCTTTCTTT
CASSSIKTGDGEAFF
>TRBJ2-7|TRBV21-1|.|few
TGTGCCAGCAGCAAAGTTGTCAAGACAGGCCACAACTACGAGCAGTACTTC
CASSKVVKTGHNYEQYF
>TRBJ2-5|TRBV7-2|.|few
TGTGCCAGCAGCTTAGGCGGCTTTCAAGAGACCCAGTACTTC
CASSLGGFQETQYF
>TRBJ1-3|TRBV18|.|many
TGTGCCAGCTCACCTTCGGCAGCTGGAAACACCATATATTTT
CASSPSAAGNTIYF
>TRBJ2-7|TRBV14|TRBD2|few
TGTGCCAGCAGCCTGATAGCGGGAGTATACGAGCAGTACTTC
CASSLIAGVYEQYF
>TRBJ2-1|TRBV28|.|few
TGTGCCAGTTCGGACAGAAACAATGAGCAGTTCTTC
CASSDRNNEQFF
>TRBJ2-4|TRBV5-5|TRBD2|few
TGTGCCAGCAGCTTGGATACGGGGGGCATTCAGTACTTC
CASSLDTGGIQYF